The TCR beta chain described here comes from a study of blood T cell repertoires in COVID-19. On the study more broadly: COVID-19 samples collected from the United States, Italy and Spain covered acute and convalescent phases. PBMCs, B-cell-depleted T cells, or T cells provided the cDNA or gDNA that made up the material.

Trimming at V came to 4 bases and at J to 5 bases, leaving 8 bases not matched to a gene. The CDR3 has 16 residues. Per germline, CDR1 KGHDR and CDR2 SFDVKD. Per the authors' pipeline: Researchers report that nucleated cell counts were estimated from reference gene primer amplification. Profiled with immunoSEQ multiplex PCR; TCRdb holds only in-frame clones, not every one. V, J and clone size are taken as reported in that table, and D and trimming were inferred from the DNA itself. The sample has 93,000 or so clones, approximately 89% seen once. The chain has TRBV24-1 and TRBJ2-1; 9 positions match TRBD1. The receptor's source is a woman older than 75 in a cohort sampled during active COVID-19. The sample taken for sequencing was peripheral blood. In nucleotides, the CDR3 is TGTGCCACCAGTGAATTCGGACAGGGGTTAAACAATGAGCAGTTCTTC. Translation: CATSEFGQGLNNEQFF.